This TCR beta chain was documented in a study of shared clonotypes between healthy human individuals. The CDR3 is made up of 14 amino acids. Germline values: CDR1 MNHEY, CDR2 SVGAGI. With V trimmed by 6 bases and J by 6 bases, 10 bases remained unmatched. General study findings and limits: Owing to a small donor count, the genetic and exposure-history diversity represented was limited. Shared clonotypes across all four donors exceeded non-shared ones in generation probability.

This clone was observed a few times. Its antigen is currently unknown. Only in-frame clones appear in the TCRdb table, and some are missing; sequencing was by immunoSEQ multiplex PCR. This table has 850,000 to 1,200,000 clones, around 75% appearing once. Those who donated, Caucasian adults without exception, all lived in Nashville, Tennessee. This TCR was sampled from a man younger than 35 in good health. The V call is TRBV6-5, the J call TRBJ1-2; 7 bases agree with TRBD1. Sequenced: memory CD4+ T cells sorted from blood. Subset of the sample: CD45RA-negative fraction. CDR3 nucleotides: TGTGCCAGCAGCTCCGACAGGGTTAGGGATGGCTACACCTTC. This encodes CASSSDRVRDGYTF.